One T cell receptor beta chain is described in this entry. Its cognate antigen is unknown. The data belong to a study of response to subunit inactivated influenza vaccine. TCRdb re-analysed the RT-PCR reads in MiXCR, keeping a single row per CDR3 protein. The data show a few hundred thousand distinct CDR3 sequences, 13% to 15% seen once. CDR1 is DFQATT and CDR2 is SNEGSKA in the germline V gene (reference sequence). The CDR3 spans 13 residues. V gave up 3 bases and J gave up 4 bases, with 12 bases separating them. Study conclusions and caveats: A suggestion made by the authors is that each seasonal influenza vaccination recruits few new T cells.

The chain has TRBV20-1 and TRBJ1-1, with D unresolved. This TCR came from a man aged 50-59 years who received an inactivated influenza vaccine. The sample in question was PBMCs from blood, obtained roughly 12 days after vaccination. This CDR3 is CSARTSRGTEAFF. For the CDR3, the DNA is TGCAGTGCTAGGACATCGAGAGGCACTGAAGCTTTCTTT.